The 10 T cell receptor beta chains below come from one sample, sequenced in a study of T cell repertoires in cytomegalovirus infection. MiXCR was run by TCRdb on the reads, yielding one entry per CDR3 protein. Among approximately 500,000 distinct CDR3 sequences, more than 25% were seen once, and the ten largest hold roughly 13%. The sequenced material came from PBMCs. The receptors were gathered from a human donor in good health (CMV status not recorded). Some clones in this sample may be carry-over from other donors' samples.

In nucleotides, the CDR3 is TGTGCCAGCAGTACCGATGTAGGCTGGAACACTGAAGCTTTCTTT. It is translated as CASSTDVGWNTEAFF. The chain carries TRBV6-1 and TRBJ1-1; no reliable D call. Germline V gene data show CDR1 as MNHNS and CDR2 as SASEGT. V shed 5 bases and J shed 1 base, with 14 bases lying between them. This CDR3 region has 15 residues.

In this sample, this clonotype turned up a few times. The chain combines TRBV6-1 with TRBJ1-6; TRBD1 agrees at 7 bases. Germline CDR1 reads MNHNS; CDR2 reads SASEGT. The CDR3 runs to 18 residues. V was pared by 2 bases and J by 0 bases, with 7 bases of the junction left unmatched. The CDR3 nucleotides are TGTGCCAGCAGTGAAACGGGACAGTTGAGCTCCTATAATTCACCCCTCCACTTT. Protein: CASSETGQLSSYNSPLHF.

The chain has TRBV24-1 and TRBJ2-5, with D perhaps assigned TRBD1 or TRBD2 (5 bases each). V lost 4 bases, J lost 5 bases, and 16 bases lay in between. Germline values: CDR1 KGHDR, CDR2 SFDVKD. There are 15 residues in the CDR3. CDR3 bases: TGTGCCACCAGTGAACCGGGACGGACTTGGGAGACCCAGTACTTC. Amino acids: CATSEPGRTWETQYF.

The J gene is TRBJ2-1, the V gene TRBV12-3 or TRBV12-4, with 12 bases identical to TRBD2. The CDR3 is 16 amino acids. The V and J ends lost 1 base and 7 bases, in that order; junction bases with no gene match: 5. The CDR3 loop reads CASSLETSGRMNEQFF. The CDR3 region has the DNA TGTGCCAGCAGTTTAGAAACTAGCGGGAGGATGAATGAGCAGTTCTTC.

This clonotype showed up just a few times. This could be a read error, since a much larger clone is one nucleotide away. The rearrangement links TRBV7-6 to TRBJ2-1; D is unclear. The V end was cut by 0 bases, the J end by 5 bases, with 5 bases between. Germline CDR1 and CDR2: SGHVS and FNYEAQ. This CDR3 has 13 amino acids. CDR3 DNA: TGTGCCAGCAGCTTAGCCCCCGACAATGAGCAGTTCTTC. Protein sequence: CASSLAPDNEQFF. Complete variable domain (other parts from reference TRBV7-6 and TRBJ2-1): GAGVSQSPRYKVTKRGQDVALRCDPISGHVSLYWYRQALGQGPEFLTYFNYEAQQDKSGLPNDRFSAERPEGSISTLTIQRTEQRDSAMYRCASSLAPDNEQFFGPGTRLTVL.

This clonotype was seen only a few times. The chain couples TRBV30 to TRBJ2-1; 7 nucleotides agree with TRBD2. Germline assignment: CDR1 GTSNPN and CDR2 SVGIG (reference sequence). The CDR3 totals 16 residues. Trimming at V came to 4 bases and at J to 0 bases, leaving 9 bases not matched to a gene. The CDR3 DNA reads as TGTGCCTGGACCCCTAAGCGGGGTAGCTCCTACAATGAGCAGTTCTTC. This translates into CAWTPKRGSSYNEQFF.

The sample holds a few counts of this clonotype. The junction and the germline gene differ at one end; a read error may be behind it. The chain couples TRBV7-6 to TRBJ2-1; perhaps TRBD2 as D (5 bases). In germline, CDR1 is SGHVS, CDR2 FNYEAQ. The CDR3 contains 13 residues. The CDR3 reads CASSLALPSEQFF. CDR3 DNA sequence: TGTGCTAGCAGCTTAGCGCTCCCCAGCGAGCAGTTCTTC.

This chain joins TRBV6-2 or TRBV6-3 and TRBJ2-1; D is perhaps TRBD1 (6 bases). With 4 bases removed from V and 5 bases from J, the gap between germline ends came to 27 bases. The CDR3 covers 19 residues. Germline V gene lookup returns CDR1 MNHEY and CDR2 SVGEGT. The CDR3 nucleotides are TGTGCCAGCAGTTTCACCCTAAAAAACAGGGTCCGAATAAACAATGAGCAGTTCTTC. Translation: CASSFTLKNRVRINNEQFF.

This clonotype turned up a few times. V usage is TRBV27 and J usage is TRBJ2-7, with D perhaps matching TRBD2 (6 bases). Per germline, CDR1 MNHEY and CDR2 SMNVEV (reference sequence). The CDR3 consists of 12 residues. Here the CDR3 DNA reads TGTGTCTCCCGGGCGGGATCGATCGAGCAGTACTTC. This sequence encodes CVSRAGSIEQYF.

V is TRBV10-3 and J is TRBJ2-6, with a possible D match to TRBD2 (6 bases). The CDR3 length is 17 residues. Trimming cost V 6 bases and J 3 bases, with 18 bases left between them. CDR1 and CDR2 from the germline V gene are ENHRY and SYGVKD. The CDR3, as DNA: TGTGCCATCAGCGATGGACATAGGGGAGGTGGGGCCAACGTCCTGACTTTC. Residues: CAISDGHRGGGANVLTF.